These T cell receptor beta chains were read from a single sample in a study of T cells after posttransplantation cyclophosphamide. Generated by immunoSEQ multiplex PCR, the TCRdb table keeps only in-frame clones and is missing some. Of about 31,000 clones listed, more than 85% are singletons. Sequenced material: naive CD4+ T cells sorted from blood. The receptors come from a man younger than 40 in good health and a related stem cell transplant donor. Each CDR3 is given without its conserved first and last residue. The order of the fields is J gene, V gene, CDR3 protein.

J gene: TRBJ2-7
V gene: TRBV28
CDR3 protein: ASSLPGQGSYEQY

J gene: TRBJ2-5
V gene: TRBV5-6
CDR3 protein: ASSPLRGQETQY

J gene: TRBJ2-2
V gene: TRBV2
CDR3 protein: ASSEGTRAGHTGELF

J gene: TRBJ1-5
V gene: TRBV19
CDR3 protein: ASSIRGSNQPQH

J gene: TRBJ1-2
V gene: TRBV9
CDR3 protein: ASSSLGGQGLSGGYT

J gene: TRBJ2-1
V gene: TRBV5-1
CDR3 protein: ASSAKMAYNEQF

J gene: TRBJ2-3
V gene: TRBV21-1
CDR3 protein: ASSKELTSWNTDTQY

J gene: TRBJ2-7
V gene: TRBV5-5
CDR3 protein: ASSLDGSPYEQY

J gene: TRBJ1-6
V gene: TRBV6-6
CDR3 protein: ASNRAVSSYNSPLH

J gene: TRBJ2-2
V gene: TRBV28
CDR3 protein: ASSLFVTGRDAGELF

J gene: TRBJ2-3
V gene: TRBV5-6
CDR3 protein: ASSLDQRNTDTQY

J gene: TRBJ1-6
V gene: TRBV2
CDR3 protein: ASSEGRRDSPLH